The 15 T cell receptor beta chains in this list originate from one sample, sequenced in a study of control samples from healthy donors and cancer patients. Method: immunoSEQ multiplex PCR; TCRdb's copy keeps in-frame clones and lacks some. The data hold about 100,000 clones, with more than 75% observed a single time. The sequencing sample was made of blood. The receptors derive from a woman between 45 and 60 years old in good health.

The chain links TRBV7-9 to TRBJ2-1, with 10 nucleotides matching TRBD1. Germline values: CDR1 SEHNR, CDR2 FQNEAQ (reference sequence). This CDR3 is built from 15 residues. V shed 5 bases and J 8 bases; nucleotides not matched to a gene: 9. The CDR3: CASSAWTGGGYEQFF. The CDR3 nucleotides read TGTGCCAGCAGCGCCTGGACAGGGGGGGGCTATGAGCAGTTCTTC. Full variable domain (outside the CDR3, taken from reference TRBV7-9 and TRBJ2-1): DTGVSQNPRHKITKRGQNVTFRCDPISEHNRLYWYRQTLGQGPEFLTYFQNEAQLEKSRLLSDRFSAERPKGSFSTLEIQRTEQGDSAMYLCASSAWTGGGYEQFFGPGTRLTVL.

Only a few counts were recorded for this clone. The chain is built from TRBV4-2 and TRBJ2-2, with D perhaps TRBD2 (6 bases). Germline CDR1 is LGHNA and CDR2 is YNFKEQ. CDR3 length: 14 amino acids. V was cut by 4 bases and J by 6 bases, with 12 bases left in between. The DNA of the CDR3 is TGTGCCAGCAGCCCCGGACTATGGGCCGGGGAGCTGTTTTTT. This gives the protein CASSPGLWAGELFF.

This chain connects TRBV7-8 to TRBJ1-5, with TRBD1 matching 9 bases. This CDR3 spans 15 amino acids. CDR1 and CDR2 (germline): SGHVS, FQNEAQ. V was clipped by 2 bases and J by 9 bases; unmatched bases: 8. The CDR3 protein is CASSLRGQGFLPQHF. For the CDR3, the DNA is TGTGCCAGCAGCTTAAGAGGACAGGGGTTTCTGCCCCAGCATTTT.

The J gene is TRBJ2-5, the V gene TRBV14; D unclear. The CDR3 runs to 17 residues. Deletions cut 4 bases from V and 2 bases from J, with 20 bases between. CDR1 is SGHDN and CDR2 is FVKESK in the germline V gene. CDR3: CASSPEAAAPSQETQYF. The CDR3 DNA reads TGTGCCAGCAGCCCCGAGGCGGCGGCCCCATCTCAAGAGACCCAGTACTTC. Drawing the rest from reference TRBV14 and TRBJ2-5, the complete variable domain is EAGVTQFPSHSVIEKGQTVTLRCDPISGHDNLYWYRRVMGKEIKFLLHFVKESKQDESGMPNNRFLAERTGGTYSTLKVQPAELEDSGVYFCASSPEAAAPSQETQYFGPGTRLLVL.

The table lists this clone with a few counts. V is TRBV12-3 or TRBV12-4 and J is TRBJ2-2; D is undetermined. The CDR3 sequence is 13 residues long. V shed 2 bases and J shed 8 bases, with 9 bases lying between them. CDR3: CASSLTDGGELFF. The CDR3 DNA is TGTGCCAGCAGTTTAACTGACGGAGGGGAGCTGTTTTTT.

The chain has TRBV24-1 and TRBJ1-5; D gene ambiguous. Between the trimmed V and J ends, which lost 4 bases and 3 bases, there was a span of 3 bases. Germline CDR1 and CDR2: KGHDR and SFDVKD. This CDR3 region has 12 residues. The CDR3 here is CATSDSNQPQHF. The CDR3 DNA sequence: TGTGCCACCAGTGACTCCAATCAGCCCCAGCATTTT.

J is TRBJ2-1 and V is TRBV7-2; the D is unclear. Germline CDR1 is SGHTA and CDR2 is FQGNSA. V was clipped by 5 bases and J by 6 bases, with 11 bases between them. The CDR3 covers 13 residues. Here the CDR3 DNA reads TGTGCCAGCAGCCCTCCGGGCCGCAATGAGCAGTTCTTC. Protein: CASSPPGRNEQFF.

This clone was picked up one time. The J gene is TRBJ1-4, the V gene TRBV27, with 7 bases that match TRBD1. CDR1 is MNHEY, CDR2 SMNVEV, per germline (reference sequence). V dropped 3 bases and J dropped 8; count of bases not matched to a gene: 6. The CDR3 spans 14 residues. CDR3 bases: TGTGCCAGCAGTTTCCAGGGGGTAGGGGAAAAACTGTTTTTT. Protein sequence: CASSFQGVGEKLFF.

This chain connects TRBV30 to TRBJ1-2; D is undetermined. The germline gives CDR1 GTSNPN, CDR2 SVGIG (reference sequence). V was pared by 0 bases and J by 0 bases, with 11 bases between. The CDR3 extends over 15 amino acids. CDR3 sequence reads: CAWSVQHLPNYGYTF. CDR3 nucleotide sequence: TGTGCCTGGAGTGTACAGCATCTGCCTAACTATGGCTACACCTTC.

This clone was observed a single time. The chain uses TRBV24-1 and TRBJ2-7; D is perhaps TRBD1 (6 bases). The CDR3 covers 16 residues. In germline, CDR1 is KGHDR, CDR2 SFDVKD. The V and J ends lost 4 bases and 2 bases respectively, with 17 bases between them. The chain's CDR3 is CATSDRNPGQAYEQYV. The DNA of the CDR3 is TGTGCCACCAGTGACCGCAATCCGGGACAAGCCTACGAGCAGTACGTC.

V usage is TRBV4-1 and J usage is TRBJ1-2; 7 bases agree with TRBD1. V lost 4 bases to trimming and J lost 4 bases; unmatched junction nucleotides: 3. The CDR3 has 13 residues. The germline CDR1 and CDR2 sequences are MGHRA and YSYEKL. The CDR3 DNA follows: TGCGCCAGCAGCCCTAACAGGGGCTATGGCTACACCTTC. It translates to CASSPNRGYGYTF.

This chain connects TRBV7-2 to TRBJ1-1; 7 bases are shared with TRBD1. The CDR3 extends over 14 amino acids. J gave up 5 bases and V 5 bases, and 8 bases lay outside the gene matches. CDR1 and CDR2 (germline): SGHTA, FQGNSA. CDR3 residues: CASSPRNRGTEAFF. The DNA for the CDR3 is TGTGCCAGCAGCCCCCGTAACAGGGGAACTGAAGCTTTCTTT.

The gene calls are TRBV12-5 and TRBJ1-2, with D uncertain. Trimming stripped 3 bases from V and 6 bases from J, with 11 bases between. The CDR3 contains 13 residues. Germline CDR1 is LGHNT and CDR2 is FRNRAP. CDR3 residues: CASGLAQSHGYTF. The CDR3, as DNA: TGTGCTAGTGGTTTAGCTCAGAGCCATGGCTACACCTTC.

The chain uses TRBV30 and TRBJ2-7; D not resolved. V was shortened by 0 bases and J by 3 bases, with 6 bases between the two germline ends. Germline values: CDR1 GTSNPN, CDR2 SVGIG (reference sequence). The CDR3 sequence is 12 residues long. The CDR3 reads CAWSVPFYEQYF. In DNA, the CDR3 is TGTGCCTGGAGTGTACCGTTCTACGAGCAGTACTTC.

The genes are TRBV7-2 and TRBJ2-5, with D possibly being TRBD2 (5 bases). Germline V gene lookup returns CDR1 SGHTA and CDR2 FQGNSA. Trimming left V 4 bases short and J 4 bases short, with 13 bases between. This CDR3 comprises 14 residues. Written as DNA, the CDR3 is TGTGCCAGCAGCTCTCCCGGGGTTCGAGAGACCCAGTACTTC. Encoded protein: CASSSPGVRETQYF.